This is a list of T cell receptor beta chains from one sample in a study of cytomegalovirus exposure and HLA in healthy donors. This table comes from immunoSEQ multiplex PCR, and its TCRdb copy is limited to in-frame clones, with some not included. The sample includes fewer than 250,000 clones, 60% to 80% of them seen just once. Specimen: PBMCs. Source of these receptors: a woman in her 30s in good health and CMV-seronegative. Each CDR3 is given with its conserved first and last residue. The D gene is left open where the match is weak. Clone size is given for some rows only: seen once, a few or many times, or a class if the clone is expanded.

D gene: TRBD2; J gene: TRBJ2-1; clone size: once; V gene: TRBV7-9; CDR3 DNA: TGTGCCAGCAGCCTCTCTAGCGGGGCCATCGATGAGCAGTTCTTC; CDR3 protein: CASSLSSGAIDEQFF
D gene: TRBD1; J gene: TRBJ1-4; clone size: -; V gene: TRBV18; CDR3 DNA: TGTGCCAGCTCACCCGGGACAGGGGTTAATGAAAAACTGTTTTTT; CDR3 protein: CASSPGTGVNEKLFF
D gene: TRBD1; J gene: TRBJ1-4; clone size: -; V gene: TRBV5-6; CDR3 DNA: TGTGCCAGCAGCTCCCCTTACAGGGGAATGGATGAAAAACTGTTTTTT; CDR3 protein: CASSSPYRGMDEKLFF
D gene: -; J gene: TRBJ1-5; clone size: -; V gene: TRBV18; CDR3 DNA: TGTGCCAGCTCACCCTTGCGGGGCCAGAATCAGCCCCAGCATTTT; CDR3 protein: CASSPLRGQNQPQHF
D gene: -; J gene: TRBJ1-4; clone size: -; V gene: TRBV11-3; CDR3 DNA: TGTGCCAGCAGCCTCAGGGCAACTAATGAAAAACTGTTTTTT; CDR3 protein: CASSLRATNEKLFF
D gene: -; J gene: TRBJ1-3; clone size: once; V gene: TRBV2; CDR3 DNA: TGTGCCAGCAGTTCCTTGACAGGTGGCGAAGGAACCATATATTTT; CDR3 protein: CASSSLTGGEGTIYF
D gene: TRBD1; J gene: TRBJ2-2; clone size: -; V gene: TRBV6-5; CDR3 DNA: TGTGCCAGCAGTTACCCCGGGACAGGGAACACCGGGGAGCTGTTTTTT; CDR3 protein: CASSYPGTGNTGELFF
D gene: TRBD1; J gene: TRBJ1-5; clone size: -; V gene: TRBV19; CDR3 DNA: TGTGCCAGTAGCGAAGACAGGGTTAGCAATCAGCCCCAGCATTTT; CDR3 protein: CASSEDRVSNQPQHF
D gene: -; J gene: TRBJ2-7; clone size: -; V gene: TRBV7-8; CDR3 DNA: TGTGCCAGCAGCTCCACACCGGGACTCTACTACGAGCAGTACTTC; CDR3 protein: CASSSTPGLYYEQYF
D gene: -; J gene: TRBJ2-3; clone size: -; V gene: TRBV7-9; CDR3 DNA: TGTGCCAGCAGCTCGAGCGCGAGCACAGATACGCAGTATTTT; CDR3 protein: CASSSSASTDTQYF
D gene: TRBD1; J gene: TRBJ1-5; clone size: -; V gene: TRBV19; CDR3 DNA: TGTGCCAGTAGTTCCGTTGTAGGGGGCGCGAGGCAGCCCCAGCATTTT; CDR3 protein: CASSSVVGGARQPQHF
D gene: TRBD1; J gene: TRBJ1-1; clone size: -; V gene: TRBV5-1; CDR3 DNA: TGCGCCAGCAGCCCTTCGGGACAGGGAGCTTTCTTT; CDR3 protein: CASSPSGQGAFF
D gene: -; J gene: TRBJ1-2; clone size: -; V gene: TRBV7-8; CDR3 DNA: TGTGCCAGCAGCGCCTACGCCCTAGATAACTATGGCTACACCTTC; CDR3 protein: CASSAYALDNYGYTF
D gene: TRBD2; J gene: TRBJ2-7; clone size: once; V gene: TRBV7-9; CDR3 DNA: TGTGCCAGCAGCTCCAGACTAGCGGGGGGGTCCTGGGCCTACGAGCAGTACTTC; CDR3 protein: CASSSRLAGGSWAYEQYF
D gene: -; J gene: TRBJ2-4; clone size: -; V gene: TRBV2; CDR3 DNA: TGTGCCAGCAACCTCGAGTCCAAAAACATTCAGTACTTC; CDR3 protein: CASNLESKNIQYF
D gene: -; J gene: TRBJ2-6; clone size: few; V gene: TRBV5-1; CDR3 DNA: TGCGCCAGCAGCTTCGGGGGAACTGGGGCCAACGTCCTGACTTTC; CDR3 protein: CASSFGGTGANVLTF
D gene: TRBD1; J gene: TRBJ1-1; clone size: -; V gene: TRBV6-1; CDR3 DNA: TGTGCCACCAGGACAGGAGACACTGAAGCTTTCTTT; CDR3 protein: CATRTGDTEAFF
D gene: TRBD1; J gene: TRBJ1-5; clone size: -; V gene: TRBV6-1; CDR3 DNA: TGTGCCAGCTTGAGAGACAGGGGATCCAGTCAGCCCCAGCATTTT; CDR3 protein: CASLRDRGSSQPQHF
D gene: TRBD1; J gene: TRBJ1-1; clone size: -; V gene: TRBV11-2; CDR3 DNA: TGTGCCAGCAGCCCGAACAGGGGAGGAGGGACTGAAGCTTTCTTT; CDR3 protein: CASSPNRGGGTEAFF
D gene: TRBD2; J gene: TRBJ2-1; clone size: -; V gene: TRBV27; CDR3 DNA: TGTGCCAGCAGTTTAGCGGGAGAATATGAGCAGTTCTTC; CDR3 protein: CASSLAGEYEQFF
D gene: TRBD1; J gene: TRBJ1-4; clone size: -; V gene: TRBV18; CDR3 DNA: TGTGCCAGCTCACGGGACAGGGATGAAAAACTGTTTTTT; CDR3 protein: CASSRDRDEKLFF
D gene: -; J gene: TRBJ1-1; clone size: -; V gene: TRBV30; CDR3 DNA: TGTGCCTCCTTTTCCACCTCGACAGGCGGAACTGACGCTTTCTTT; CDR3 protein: CASFSTSTGGTDAFF
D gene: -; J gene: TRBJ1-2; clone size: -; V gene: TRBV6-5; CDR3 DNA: TGTGCCAGCAGTGATAACAGGGAGACCTATGGCTACACCTTC; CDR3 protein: CASSDNRETYGYTF
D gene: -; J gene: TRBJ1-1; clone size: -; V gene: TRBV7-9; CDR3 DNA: TGTGCCAGCAGCTTCACAGGGAGGGGGAACACTGAAGCTTTCTTT; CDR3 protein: CASSFTGRGNTEAFF
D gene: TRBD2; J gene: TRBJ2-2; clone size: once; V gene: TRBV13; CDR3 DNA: TGTGCCAGCAGCTTAACTAGCGGGAAACTCGGGGAGCTGTTTTTT; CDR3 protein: CASSLTSGKLGELFF